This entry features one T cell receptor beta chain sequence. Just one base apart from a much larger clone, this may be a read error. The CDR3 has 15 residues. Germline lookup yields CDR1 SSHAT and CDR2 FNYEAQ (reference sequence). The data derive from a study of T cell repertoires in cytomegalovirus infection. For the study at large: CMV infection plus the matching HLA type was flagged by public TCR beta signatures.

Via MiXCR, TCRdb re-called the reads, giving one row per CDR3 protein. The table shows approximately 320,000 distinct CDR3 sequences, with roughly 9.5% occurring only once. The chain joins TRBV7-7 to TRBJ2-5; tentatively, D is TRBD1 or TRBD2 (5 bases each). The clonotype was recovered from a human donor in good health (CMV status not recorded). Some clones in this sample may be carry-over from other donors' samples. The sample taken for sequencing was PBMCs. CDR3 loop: CVSSLQGDGQETQYF. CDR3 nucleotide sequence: TGTGTCAGCAGCTTACAAGGGGACGGGCAAGAGACCCAGTACTTC.